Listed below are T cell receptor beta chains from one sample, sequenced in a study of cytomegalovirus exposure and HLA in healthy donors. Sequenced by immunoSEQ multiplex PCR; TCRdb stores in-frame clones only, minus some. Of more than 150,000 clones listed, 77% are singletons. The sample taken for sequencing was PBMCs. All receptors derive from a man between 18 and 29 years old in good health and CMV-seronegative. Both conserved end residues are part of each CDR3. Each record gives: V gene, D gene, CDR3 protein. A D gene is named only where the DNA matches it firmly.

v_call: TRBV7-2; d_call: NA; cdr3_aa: CASSRGSMSRGYTF
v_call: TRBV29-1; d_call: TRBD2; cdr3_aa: CSAGATSGGARNEQFF
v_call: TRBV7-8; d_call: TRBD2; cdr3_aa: CASSLVVAGGKDTQYF
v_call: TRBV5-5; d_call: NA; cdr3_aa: CASRYGHDTGELFF
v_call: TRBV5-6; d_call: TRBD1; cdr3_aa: CASSYGTGDNEQFF
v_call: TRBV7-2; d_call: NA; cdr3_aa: CASAVLGRLGEQYF
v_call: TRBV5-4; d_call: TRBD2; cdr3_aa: CASSYIAGGVPYEQYF
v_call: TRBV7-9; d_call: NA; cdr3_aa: CASSFREQETQYF
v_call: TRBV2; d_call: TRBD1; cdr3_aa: CASTDGTGITEAFF
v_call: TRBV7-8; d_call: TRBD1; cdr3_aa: CASSWDRGTDTQYF
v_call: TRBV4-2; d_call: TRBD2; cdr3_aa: CASSQAQGTSGGDTQYF
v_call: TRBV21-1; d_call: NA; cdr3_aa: CASSKFWTSGVGSYEQYF
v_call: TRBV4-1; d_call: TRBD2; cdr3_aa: CASSQDPRSGGIYNEQFF
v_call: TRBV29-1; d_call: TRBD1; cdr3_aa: CSVEEWTGGETQYF
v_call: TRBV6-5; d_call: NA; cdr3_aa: CASSYHRTKDEQFF
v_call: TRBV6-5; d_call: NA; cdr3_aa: CASSPQAGPAHEQYF
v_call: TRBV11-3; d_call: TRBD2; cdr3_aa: CASSSDASGRSYEQYF
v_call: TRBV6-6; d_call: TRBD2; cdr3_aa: CASSYPSGASYEQYF
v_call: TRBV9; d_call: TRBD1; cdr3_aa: CASSDRTGLGDTQYF
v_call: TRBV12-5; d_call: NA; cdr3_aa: CASGLLSGGTDTQYF
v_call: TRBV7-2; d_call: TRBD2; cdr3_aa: CASSLDLAGTGELFF
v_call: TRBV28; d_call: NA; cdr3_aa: CASSVDTFYEQYF
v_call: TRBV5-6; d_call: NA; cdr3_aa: CASSLSPLSPEQYF
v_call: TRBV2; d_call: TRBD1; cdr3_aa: CASTTGGETNTGELFF
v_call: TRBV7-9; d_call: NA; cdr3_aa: CSSSSQVENTEAFF
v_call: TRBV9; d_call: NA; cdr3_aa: CASSVQGVNTEAFF
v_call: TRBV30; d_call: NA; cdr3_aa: CAWSGTCEQFF
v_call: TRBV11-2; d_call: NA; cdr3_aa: CASSLDKLSTDTQYF
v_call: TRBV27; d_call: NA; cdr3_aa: CASSFTGTNEKLFF